This T cell receptor (beta chain) derives from a study of Graves' ophthalmopathy and Graves' hyperthyroidism. V gave up 4 bases and J gave up 0 bases, with 12 bases separating them. This CDR3 is built from 15 residues. Germline values: CDR1 MDHEN, CDR2 SYDVKM. Using RNA transcripts, the TCR beta CDR3 regions were amplified. Second-round multiplex PCR followed a first-round RT-PCR using HTBI primers. TCRdb re-called the multiplex PCR reads with MiXCR, one entry per CDR3 protein. The profile shows around 1,200,000 distinct CDR3 sequences, approximately 35% of them singletons. The chain combines TRBV28 with TRBJ1-1; TRBD1 is a possible D gene (5 bases). Input material: peripheral blood or thyroid tissue (not recorded which). The sequence was collected from an adult man with Graves' hyperthyroidism. The CDR3 bases are TGTGCCAGCAGTTCGACGACAGTCGTGAACACTGAAGCTTTCTTT. Protein sequence: CASSSTTVVNTEAFF. The entire variable domain, with the rest obtained from reference TRBV28 and TRBJ1-1, is as follows: DVKVTQSSRYLVKRTGEKVFLECVQDMDHENMFWYRQDPGLGLRLIYFSYDVKMKEKGDIPEGYSVSREKKERFSLILESASTNQTSMYLCASSSTTVVNTEAFFGQGTRLTVV.